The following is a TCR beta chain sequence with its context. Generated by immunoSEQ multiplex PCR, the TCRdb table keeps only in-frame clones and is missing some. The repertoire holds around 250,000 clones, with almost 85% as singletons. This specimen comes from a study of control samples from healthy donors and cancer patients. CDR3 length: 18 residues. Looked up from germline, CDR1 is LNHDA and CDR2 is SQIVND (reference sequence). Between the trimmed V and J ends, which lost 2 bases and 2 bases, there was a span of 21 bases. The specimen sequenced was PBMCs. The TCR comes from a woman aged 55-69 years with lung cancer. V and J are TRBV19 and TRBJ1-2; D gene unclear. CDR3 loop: CASSIRVDLGSPNYGYTF. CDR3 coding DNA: TGTGCCAGTAGTATACGGGTTGACCTGGGGTCCCCCAACTATGGCTACACCTTC.